This T cell receptor beta chain was recorded in a study of cytotoxic CD8 clonotypes in ibrutinib-treated CLL. Study at large: Response specimens were obtained following a median treatment duration of roughly 12 months, with a range of 6 to 36.

The CDR3 length is 18 residues. CDR1 MDHEN and CDR2 SYDVKM come from the germline V gene. With V trimmed by 1 base and J by 9 bases, 14 bases remained unmatched. The method was immunoSEQ multiplex PCR; TCRdb's version includes in-frame clones alone and lacks a portion of them. The sample includes hundreds of thousands of clones, around four fifths of them seen just once. This TCR was sampled from a human donor with chronic lymphocytic leukemia. V is TRBV28 and J is TRBJ2-1, with 11 bases identical to TRBD2. The sequencing here drew on PBMCs, taken before ibrutinib treatment. DNA of the CDR3: TGTGCCAGCAGTTTATTCCTAGCGGGAGGCCCGGATAGTTTTGAGCAGTTCTTC. Residues: CASSLFLAGGPDSFEQFF.